Here is one TCR beta chain with its context. As yet, its antigen is unknown. Possible read error: a much larger clone is one base away. The sample belongs to a study of CD8+CD57+ T cells in acquired aplastic anemia. Looking at the study overall: Yields of DNA that came from sorted CD4+ and CD8+ cells averaged around 3 ug.

CD8+CD57+ cell expansion, shown by flow cytometry, had occurred in the patients selected for sequencing. General study results and limits: Patients and controls had in common some 30 CD8+ CDR3 sequences. No significant patient-versus-control difference appeared in CD8+ Simpson's diversity.

The study profiled TCR beta VDJ and CDR3 using genomic DNA as template. TCRdb redid the calling of the reads with MiXCR, one entry per CDR3 protein. The top ten clones hold just under 20% of a sample with 200,000 or so distinct CDR3 sequences, about half of them seen once. The germline V gene encodes CDR1 MNHNS and CDR2 SASEGT. The CDR3 has 17 residues. The chain has TRBV6-1 and TRBJ2-6, with D maybe TRBD1 (5 bases). The sequence derives from a human donor with aplastic anemia. The sample taken for sequencing was sorted CD4+, CD8+, or CD8+CD57+ T cells (not recorded which) from PBMCs. The CDR3 spells CVSSERLPRAGANVLTF. DNA for the CDR3: TGTGTCAGCAGTGAACGTCTGCCCAGGGCTGGGGCCAACGTCCTGACTTTC.